These 31 T cell receptor beta chains were sequenced from one sample in a study of blood T cell repertoires in COVID-19. Assay used: immunoSEQ multiplex PCR; TCRdb lists only in-frame clones, some missing. The sample lists around 250,000 clones; 88% were seen once. Sequencing was performed on PBMCs or T cells enriched from blood (not recorded which). All receptors come from a woman in her thirties or forties who had been exposed to COVID-19.

The CDR3 DNA is TGTGCCAGCAGCTTACTTCGACAGGGCTCTGGGGCCAACGTCCTGACTTTC. This translates into CASSLLRQGSGANVLTF. This sequence joins TRBV5-6 and TRBJ2-6, with 7 bases fitting TRBD1. Germline assignment: CDR1 SGHDT and CDR2 YYEEEE. The V gene end was trimmed by 2 bases and the J gene end by 0 bases; junction bases not matched to a gene: 5. There are 17 residues in the CDR3.

The CDR3 is CAWSKTQEVATNEKLFF. CDR3 DNA: TGTGCCTGGAGTAAAACCCAAGAGGTGGCAACTAATGAAAAACTGTTTTTT. V is TRBV30 and J is TRBJ1-4; D gene ambiguous. CDR1 is GTSNPN, CDR2 SVGIG, per germline (reference sequence). CDR3 length: 17 amino acids. V dropped 2 bases and J dropped 0 bases, with 16 bases sitting between them.

This clone was counted once. The junction departs from the called germline gene at one end, perhaps through a read error. The rearrangement uses TRBV5-1 and TRBJ2-1, with 11 bases fitting TRBD1. Per germline, CDR1 SGHRS and CDR2 YFSETQ. The CDR3 consists of 13 residues. CDR3 in amino acids: CASSFLGDRGLIF. The CDR3 DNA is TGCGCCAGCAGCTTTCTTGGGGACAGGGGGTTAATCTTC.

The V and J genes are TRBV30 and TRBJ2-7, with TRBD1 matching over 7 bases. The germline V gene encodes CDR1 GTSNPN and CDR2 SVGIG (reference sequence). The V segment lost 7 bases and the J segment 6 bases; nucleotides outside the gene matches: 15. The CDR3 has 14 residues. Here the CDR3 DNA reads TGTGCCTACGGAAGGGGGCTTGATCTACGCGAGCAGTACTTC. The encoded protein is CAYGRGLDLREQYF.

This clone showed up just once. The chain has TRBV4-2 and TRBJ2-2; 8 bases map to TRBD2. The germline V gene has CDR1 LGHNA and CDR2 YNFKEQ. V lost 0 bases and J lost 4; bases outside the gene matches: 10. The CDR3 is 18 residues long. In DNA form, the CDR3 reads TGTGCCAGCAGCCAAGATGGTTGGTCGGGAGGGCCCACCGGGGAGCTGTTTTTT. It translates to CASSQDGWSGGPTGELFF.

The gene calls are TRBV3-1 (or the pseudogene TRBV3-2) and TRBJ2-3; 10 nucleotides align to TRBD2. Per the germline V gene, CDR1 is LGHDT and CDR2 is YNNKEL (reference sequence). CDR3 length: 16 amino acids. Unmatched junction bases numbered 2, after V lost 0 bases and J lost 2 bases. The CDR3: CASSQDLAGVTDTQYF. CDR3 DNA sequence: TGTGCCAGCAGCCAAGATCTAGCGGGAGTCACAGATACGCAGTATTTT.

The rearrangement uses TRBV18 and TRBJ2-1; 7 nucleotides agree with TRBD1. The CDR3 is made up of 14 amino acids. V dropped 3 bases and J dropped 7; count of bases not matched to a gene: 6. CDR1 is KGHSH and CDR2 is LQKENI in the germline V gene. Written as DNA, the CDR3 is TGTGCCAGCTCACCCGGGACAGTCATGAATGAGCAGTTCTTC. It codes for CASSPGTVMNEQFF.

This chain uses TRBV6-1 with TRBJ2-2; possibly TRBD2 for D (7 bases). Deletions cut 4 bases from V and 5 bases from J, with 20 bases between. Looked up from germline, CDR1 is MNHNS and CDR2 is SASEGT. This CDR3 is built from 17 residues. CDR3 sequence: CASSAVGAGAGTGELFF. CDR3 DNA sequence: TGTGCCAGCAGTGCCGTGGGTGCGGGGGCGGGAACCGGGGAGCTGTTTTTT.

CDR3 amino acids: CASSPFTGQGASSTDTQYF. The CDR3, as DNA: TGTGCCAGCTCACCATTCACGGGACAGGGGGCATCCAGCACAGATACGCAGTATTTT. This chain joins TRBV18 and TRBJ2-3; 12 bases are a match to TRBD1. The CDR3 is 19 amino acids. CDR1 is KGHSH, CDR2 LQKENI, per germline. V was pared by 2 bases and J by 0 bases, with 9 bases of the junction left unmatched.

V gene TRBV12-5 combines with J gene TRBJ2-1; TRBD2 matches at 10 bases. CDR3 length: 13 amino acids. Trimming took 8 bases from V and 7 from J; bases not matched to a gene: 5. The germline V gene encodes CDR1 LGHNT and CDR2 FRNRAP. In DNA form, the CDR3 reads TGTGCTAGTCTACTAGCGGGGTTGAATGAGCAGTTCTTC. This sequence encodes CASLLAGLNEQFF.

This chain uses TRBV12-3 or TRBV12-4 with TRBJ1-5, with D uncertain. Trimming cost V 3 bases and J 4 bases, with 4 bases left between them. The CDR3 runs 12 residues. The CDR3 DNA reads as TGTGCCAGCAGTTTTTCAAATCAGCCCCAGCATTTT. Protein: CASSFSNQPQHF.

This clone was found once. This chain links TRBV29-1 with TRBJ2-1, with TRBD2 matching over 8 bases. This CDR3 comprises 14 residues. Germline CDR1 is SQVTM and CDR2 is ANQGSEA. After removal of 7 bases from V and 4 bases from J, the junction contained 9 bases not matched to a gene. The CDR3 protein is CSATTSGKYNEQFF. The CDR3 nucleotides read TGCAGCGCTACCACTAGCGGAAAGTACAATGAGCAGTTCTTC.

This clone appeared a single time. The chain couples TRBV27 to TRBJ2-7; D not certain. The CDR3 length is 10 residues. Trimming left V 5 bases short and J 4 bases short, with 3 bases between. CDR1 and CDR2 from the germline V gene are MNHEY and SMNVEV (reference sequence). CDR3 in amino acids: CASSPYEQYV. DNA for the CDR3: TGTGCCAGCAGTCCTTACGAGCAGTACGTC.

The chain links TRBV9 to TRBJ1-1, with D unresolved. Germline-derived CDR1 and CDR2 are SGDLS and YYNGEE. The V gene lost 0 bases and the J gene lost 3 bases, with 9 bases spanning the gap. The length of the CDR3 is 14 residues. CDR3 loop: CASSVEGADTEAFF. The DNA for the CDR3 is TGTGCCAGCAGCGTAGAAGGAGCGGACACTGAAGCTTTCTTT.

CDR3 sequence reads: CSVVDRGKNIQYF. The CDR3 DNA follows: TGCAGCGTTGTGGACAGGGGCAAAAACATTCAGTACTTC. This chain joins TRBV29-1 and TRBJ2-4; 9 nucleotides align to TRBD1. Trimming removed 4 bases from V and 3 bases from J; junction bases left unmatched: 1. The CDR3 covers 13 residues. CDR1 SQVTM and CDR2 ANQGSEA come from the germline V gene.

V usage is TRBV15 and J usage is TRBJ1-6; no clear D. Trimming removed 0 bases at V and 9 bases at J, with 6 bases between. CDR3 size: 13 residues. Per the germline V gene, CDR1 is LNHNV and CDR2 is YYDKDF (reference sequence). The CDR3 DNA reads as TGTGCCACCAGCAGAGATAGTAGTTCACCCCTCCACTTT. Its protein is CATSRDSSSPLHF.

In the case of this clone: At one end, the junction sequence differs from germline, possibly due to a read error. This chain links TRBV6-1 with TRBJ1-2, with a possible D match to TRBD1 (5 bases). The germline CDR1 and CDR2 sequences are MNHNS and SASEGT. The CDR3 runs 11 residues. The CDR3 DNA reads TGTGCCAGCAGTGAAGGAACGGACATCCCCTTC. Translating gives CASSEGTDIPF.

The rearrangement uses TRBV18 and TRBJ1-1; D unresolved. The CDR3 is 17 residues long. The germline CDR1 and CDR2 sequences are KGHSH and LQKENI. The germline V and J ends were trimmed by 2 bases and 0 bases, with 16 bases remaining between them. The CDR3 loop is CASSPGAGYTMNTEAFF. The CDR3 DNA follows: TGTGCCAGCTCACCAGGTGCAGGCTATACAATGAACACTGAAGCTTTCTTT.

The V call is TRBV6-6, the J call TRBJ2-3; 7 bases map to TRBD1. The germline V gene encodes CDR1 MNHNY and CDR2 SVGAGI (reference sequence). This CDR3 has 15 residues. Trimming at V came to 6 bases and at J to 4 bases, leaving 10 bases not matched to a gene. The CDR3 here is CASRPNGQEPDTQYF. The CDR3 nucleotides are TGTGCCAGCAGACCCAACGGACAGGAGCCAGATACGCAGTATTTT.

The chain uses TRBV7-9 and TRBJ2-7, with a possible D match to TRBD1 (6 bases). Germline assignment: CDR1 SEHNR and CDR2 FQNEAQ (reference sequence). The CDR3 has 15 residues. The V end lost 3 bases, the J end lost 5 bases, and 17 bases lay between the germline ends. DNA for the CDR3: TGTGCCAGCAGCTTCTTCCGGGACACGGCCGACGAGCAGTACTTC. Protein: CASSFFRDTADEQYF.

The J gene is TRBJ2-3, the V gene TRBV4-3; D is ambiguous. CDR1 LGHNA and CDR2 YSLEER come from the germline V gene. With 0 bases removed from V and 0 bases from J, the gap between germline ends came to 10 bases. CDR3 length equals 16 residues. CDR3 region: CASSQDRVSSTDTQYF. CDR3 bases: TGCGCCAGCAGCCAAGATCGGGTTTCTAGCACAGATACGCAGTATTTT.

This clone appeared a few times. CDR3 coding DNA: TGTGCCAGCAGCTCCGACCGGAGCTCTGGAAACACCATATATTTT. Protein: CASSSDRSSGNTIYF. The genes are TRBV5-6 and TRBJ1-3; no firm D call. V was cut by 3 bases and J by 0 bases, with 10 bases left in between. Germline CDR1 is SGHDT and CDR2 is YYEEEE. The CDR3 sequence is 15 residues long.

CDR3 DNA: TGTGCCAGCAGCTTAGGGGCTAAGACTGAAGCTTTCTTT. Protein: CASSLGAKTEAFF. This chain connects TRBV7-3 to TRBJ1-1; weak D call: TRBD1 (5 bases). Germline CDR1 SGHTA, CDR2 FQGTGA. This CDR3 has 13 amino acids. V shed 2 bases and J shed 5 bases, with 9 bases lying between them.

The rearrangement joins TRBV7-9 to TRBJ1-1, with 10 bases lining up with TRBD1. V trimming: 5 bases; J trimming: 10 bases; junction bases outside the gene matches: 13. This CDR3 is built from 15 residues. CDR1 is SEHNR and CDR2 is FQNEAQ in the germline V gene (reference sequence). The CDR3 sequence: CASSPGTGEVVRAFF. The CDR3 region has the DNA TGTGCCAGCAGCCCCGGGACAGGGGAAGTGGTTAGAGCTTTCTTT.

CDR3 nucleotide sequence: TGTGCCAGCAGCCAAGATTCGAGGATTGGCTATGGCTACACCTTC. Translating it yields CASSQDSRIGYGYTF. V gene TRBV14 combines with J gene TRBJ1-2; D remains unclear. This CDR3 is built from 15 residues. Looked up from germline, CDR1 is SGHDN and CDR2 is FVKESK. The V and J ends lost 0 bases and 4 bases respectively, with 12 bases between them.

The chain employs TRBV9 and TRBJ1-5; possible D gene TRBD1, 6 bases. V lost 4 bases and J 6 bases, leaving 17 bases between the germline ends. CDR3 length: 15 residues. The germline V gene has CDR1 SGDLS and CDR2 YYNGEE. The CDR3 DNA reads TGTGCCAGCAGCCTGGGGGGGGCCGAGACTCAGCCCCAGCATTTT. This gives the protein CASSLGGAETQPQHF.

The J gene is TRBJ1-3, the V gene TRBV3-1 (or the pseudogene TRBV3-2); unclear D gene. This CDR3 spans 14 amino acids. Trimming pared 5 bases from V and 0 bases from J, leaving 8 bases between. In germline, CDR1 is LGHDT, CDR2 YNNKEL (reference sequence). CDR3 sequence: CASSESSSGNTIYF. CDR3 sequence (DNA): TGTGCCAGCAGCGAGAGTAGCTCTGGAAACACCATATATTTT.

J is TRBJ2-5 and V is TRBV4-2; possibly TRBD1 for D (6 bases). Germline CDR1 is LGHNA and CDR2 is YNFKEQ. The germline V and J ends were trimmed by 1 base and 0 bases, with 9 bases remaining between them. CDR3 length equals 15 residues. The CDR3 sequence: CASSQGDTNQETQYF. The CDR3 DNA sequence: TGTGCCAGCAGCCAAGGGGACACCAACCAAGAGACCCAGTACTTC.

This clone occurred once. This chain joins TRBV30 and TRBJ1-5; D call uncertain. V was pared by 0 bases and J by 11 bases, with 17 bases between. CDR1 and CDR2 (germline): GTSNPN, SVGIG (reference sequence). This CDR3 contains 14 residues. The CDR3 loop reads CAWSVWSSPLAQHF. In DNA form, the CDR3 reads TGTGCCTGGAGTGTATGGTCCTCCCCCTTAGCCCAGCATTTT.

V usage is TRBV9 and J usage is TRBJ1-5; 7 bases align to TRBD1. CDR3 length equals 16 residues. Germline assignment: CDR1 SGDLS and CDR2 YYNGEE. The V and J ends lost 0 bases and 2 bases, in that order; junction bases with no gene match: 5. This CDR3 reads CASSVGGGQGNQPQHF. For the CDR3, the DNA is TGTGCCAGCAGCGTAGGGGGAGGACAGGGCAATCAGCCCCAGCATTTT.

The V call is TRBV27, the J call TRBJ2-2; TRBD2 matches 9 bases. The CDR3 is made up of 16 amino acids. The germline gives CDR1 MNHEY, CDR2 SMNVEV (reference sequence). Unmatched junction bases numbered 11, after V lost 4 bases and J lost 8 bases. The CDR3 DNA follows: TGTGCCAGCAGTTCCCCCCTAGCGGGATTTAGGGGGGAGCTGTTTTTT. The encoded protein is CASSSPLAGFRGELFF.